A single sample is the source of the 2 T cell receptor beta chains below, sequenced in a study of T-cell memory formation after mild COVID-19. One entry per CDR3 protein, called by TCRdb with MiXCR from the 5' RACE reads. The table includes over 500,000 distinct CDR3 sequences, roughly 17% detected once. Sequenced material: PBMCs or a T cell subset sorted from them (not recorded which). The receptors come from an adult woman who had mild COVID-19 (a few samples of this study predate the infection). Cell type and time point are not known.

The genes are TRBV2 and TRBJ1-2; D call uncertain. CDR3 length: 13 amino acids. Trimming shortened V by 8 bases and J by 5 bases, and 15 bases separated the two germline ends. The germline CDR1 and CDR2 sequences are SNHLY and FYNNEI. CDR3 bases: TGTGCCAGCTGGACGGAGAAGAATTATGGCTACACCTTC. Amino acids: CASWTEKNYGYTF.

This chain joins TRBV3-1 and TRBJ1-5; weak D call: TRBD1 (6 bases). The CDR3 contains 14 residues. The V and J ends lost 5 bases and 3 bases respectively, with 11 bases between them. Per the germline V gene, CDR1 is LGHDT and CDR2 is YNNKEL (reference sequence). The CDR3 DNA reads TGTGCCAGCAGCTCACCGGGACACAATCAGCCCCAGCATTTT. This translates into CASSSPGHNQPQHF.